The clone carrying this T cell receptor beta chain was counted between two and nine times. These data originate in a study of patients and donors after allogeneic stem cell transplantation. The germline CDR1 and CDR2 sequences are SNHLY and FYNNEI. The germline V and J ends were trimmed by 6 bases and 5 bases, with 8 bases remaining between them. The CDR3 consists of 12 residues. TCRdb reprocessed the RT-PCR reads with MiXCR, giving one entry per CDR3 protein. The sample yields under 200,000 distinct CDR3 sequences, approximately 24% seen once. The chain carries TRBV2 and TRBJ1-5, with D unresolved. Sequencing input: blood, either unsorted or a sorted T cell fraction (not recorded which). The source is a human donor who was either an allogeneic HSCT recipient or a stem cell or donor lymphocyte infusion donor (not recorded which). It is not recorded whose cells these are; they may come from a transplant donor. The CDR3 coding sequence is TGTGCCAGCAGCGAGGGAGATCAGCCCCAGCATTTT. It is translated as CASSEGDQPQHF.